A selection of T cell receptor beta chains follows, all from one sample in a study of Ad26.COV2.S vaccination and SARS-CoV-2 variants. The repertoire was sequenced with immunoSEQ multiplex PCR; TCRdb's copy has only in-frame clones and lacks some. The sample shows about 320,000 clones, about 86% of them seen only once. Sample: peripheral blood, taken in a trial of Ad26.COV2.S vaccine versus placebo. These receptors originate from a person aged 18-60 years who received the Ad26.COV2.S COVID-19 vaccine or a placebo. The CDR3 runs from the conserved cysteine through the conserved F or W. A D gene is named only where the DNA matches it firmly. Expanded clones are given a class, and other clones once, few, many or no size at all.

.,TRBJ1-1,TRBV6-2/TRBV6-3,.,TGTGCCAGCAGTTACTCGAGATGGTCCCAGGGGAACACTGAAGCTTTCTTT,CASSYSRWSQGNTEAFF
TRBD1,TRBJ2-1,TRBV7-9,.,TGTGCCAGCAGCTTAGTCGGGACAGCGAATTTCCCGGACAATGAGCAGTTCTTC,CASSLVGTANFPDNEQFF
TRBD1,TRBJ1-1,TRBV7-2,.,TGTGCCAGCAGCCCCCGACAGGGGAGGTACACTGAAGCTTTCTTT,CASSPRQGRYTEAFF
TRBD1,TRBJ2-7,TRBV11-2,.,TGTGCCAGCAGCTTAACGGGACAGGGGGACTACGAGCAGTACTTC,CASSLTGQGDYEQYF
.,TRBJ1-5,TRBV30,.,TGTGCCTGGAGTCCCCCGTGGGTTGGCGGCAATCAGCCCCAGCATTTT,CAWSPPWVGGNQPQHF
TRBD1,TRBJ1-1,TRBV18,once,TGTGCCAGCTCACCCGGACAGGCGGGGAACACTGAAGCTTTCTTT,CASSPGQAGNTEAFF
.,TRBJ1-1,TRBV7-9,.,TGTGCCAGCAGCCCGAGACCCCAGGGGAACACTGAAGCTTTCTTT,CASSPRPQGNTEAFF
.,TRBJ2-1,TRBV9,.,TGTGCCAGCAGCGTACCCCCGAATGAGCAGTTCTTC,CASSVPPNEQFF
.,TRBJ2-7,TRBV2,.,TGTGCCAGCAGCCCCGGACCGGAGCTACAGTACTTC,CASSPGPELQYF
.,TRBJ1-1,TRBV2,.,TGTGCCAGCCTCCAAATGGGGGGGAACACTGAAGCTTTCTTT,CASLQMGGNTEAFF
TRBD1,TRBJ2-1,TRBV7-2,.,TGTGCCAGCAGCCTAGGGGGCGGTATCTCCTACAATGAGCAGTTCTTC,CASSLGGGISYNEQFF
.,TRBJ1-1,TRBV30,.,TGTGCCTGGAGAACAGGGTACGGGACTGAAGCTTTCTTT,CAWRTGYGTEAFF
TRBD1,TRBJ1-1,TRBV10-3,.,TGTGCCATCAGTGAGTCTGGGACAGGGATAAACTTAGTTGAAGCTTTCTTT,CAISESGTGINLVEAFF
TRBD1,TRBJ1-1,TRBV3-1/TRBV3-2,few,TGTGCCAGCAGCCAAGGGACAGGGTCTGCTGAAGCTTTCTTT,CASSQGTGSAEAFF
TRBD1,TRBJ2-7,TRBV27,.,TGTGCCAGCAGCACTTTGGGACAGGGTCTTCCCTACGAGCAGTACTTC,CASSTLGQGLPYEQYF
.,TRBJ1-1,TRBV29-1,few,TGCAGCGTTCCTGGGACGGGGAACACCGTAGCTTTCTTT,CSVPGTGNTVAFF
.,TRBJ2-7,TRBV6-5,.,TGTGCCAGCAACCACCCCACGACAGATGAGCAGTACTTC,CASNHPTTDEQYF
.,TRBJ2-7,TRBV9,.,TGTGCCAGCAGCGTAGACTCCCTCGTCGGCGAGCAGTACTTC,CASSVDSLVGEQYF
TRBD2,TRBJ2-3,TRBV5-1,.,TGCGCCAGCAGCTCCAAAGCGGGGTCAGATACGCAGTATTTT,CASSSKAGSDTQYF
TRBD2,TRBJ2-2,TRBV30,few,TGTGCCTGGAGCGGCGGGAGGGAATACACCGGGGAGCTGTTTTTT,CAWSGGREYTGELFF
.,TRBJ2-3,TRBV7-7,.,TGTGCCAGCAGCTTAGGGGGAACCCGCACAGATACGCAGTATTTT,CASSLGGTRTDTQYF
.,TRBJ2-3,TRBV3-1/TRBV3-2,.,TGTGCCAGCAGCCTATGGGACGCAGATACGCAGTATTTT,CASSLWDADTQYF
.,TRBJ1-3,TRBV18,.,TGTGCCAGCTCACCAGTAGCGGGAACTGGAAACACCATATATTTT,CASSPVAGTGNTIYF
.,TRBJ1-1,TRBV2,.,TGTGCCAGCAGTGAAGGCAGGGGTACTGAAGCTTTCTTT,CASSEGRGTEAFF
.,TRBJ2-3,TRBV19,.,TGTGCCAGTAGTACCCGGAAGGGTACGCAGTATTTT,CASSTRKGTQYF
TRBD1,TRBJ1-4,TRBV4-3,few,TGCGCCAGCAGCCAAGGACAGGGTGGGAGTGAAAAACTGTTTTTT,CASSQGQGGSEKLFF
TRBD1,TRBJ1-2,TRBV16,.,TGTGCCAGCAGCCAATCCAGACAGGGGGCGTATGGCTACACCTTC,CASSQSRQGAYGYTF
TRBD2,TRBJ2-3,TRBV9,.,TGTGCCAGCAGCGTAGCTCCCATGGGAGGGGGCACAGATACGCAGTATTTT,CASSVAPMGGGTDTQYF
.,TRBJ2-1,TRBV19,.,TGTGCCAGTAAAACCCGGGAATTAAATGAGCAGTTCTTC,CASKTRELNEQFF
.,TRBJ1-1,TRBV7-9,.,TGTGCCAGCAGCTTAGGAGGATACGGGACTGAAGCTTTCTTT,CASSLGGYGTEAFF
.,TRBJ1-4,TRBV5-6,.,TGTGCCAGCAGCTTTGGGATTGAAAAACTGTTTTTT,CASSFGIEKLFF
.,TRBJ2-4,TRBV20-1,few,TGCAGTGCTAGTCAGGCCGGGACAAACAAAAACATTCAGTACTTC,CSASQAGTNKNIQYF
.,TRBJ1-3,TRBV7-8,few,TGTGCCAGCAGCTTAAGTTCCGCAGGGTCCTCTGGAAACACCATATATTTT,CASSLSSAGSSGNTIYF
TRBD1,TRBJ1-2,TRBV19,.,TGTGCCACGCACCGGGACAGCTACTATGGCTACACCTTC,CATHRDSYYGYTF
.,TRBJ2-7,TRBV6-2/TRBV6-3,.,TGTGCCAGCAACCCCATAACTATCAGGGGAAGCTCCTACGAGCAGTACTTC,CASNPITIRGSSYEQYF
.,TRBJ2-5,TRBV4-1,.,TGCGCCAGCAGCCGAGAGGGAGTGGCCATCCAAGAGACCCAGTACTTC,CASSREGVAIQETQYF
TRBD1,TRBJ1-2,TRBV5-4,few,TGTGCCAGCTCAAGGACAGGGGCTACCAACTATGGCTACACCTTC,CASSRTGATNYGYTF
TRBD1,TRBJ1-4,TRBV5-4,.,TGTGCCAGCAGCGGGGGGGACAGAAATGAAAAACTGTTTTTT,CASSGGDRNEKLFF
.,TRBJ2-4,TRBV5-4,.,TGTGCCAGCAGCTTATCCGGGGTCGACATTCAGTACTTC,CASSLSGVDIQYF
TRBD2,TRBJ2-5,TRBV6-5,.,TGTGCCAGCAGTTACAGAGGAACTAGCGGCCAAGAGACCCAGTACTTC,CASSYRGTSGQETQYF
.,TRBJ1-5,TRBV30,.,TGTGCCTGGGCAGACAATAGCAATCAGCCCCAGCATTTT,CAWADNSNQPQHF
TRBD1,TRBJ1-4,TRBV7-9,.,TGTGCCAGCAGCTCCCAATCGAGGACAGGGGCAAAACTGTTTTTT,CASSSQSRTGAKLFF
.,TRBJ2-5,TRBV4-1,.,TGCGCCAGCAGCCAAGATGGGGACCGAAGGGAGACCCAGTACTTC,CASSQDGDRRETQYF
.,TRBJ1-5,TRBV6-6,.,TGTGCCAGCAGTTACAGTGGCAGGGGTCAGCCCCAGCATTTT,CASSYSGRGQPQHF
.,TRBJ1-3,TRBV7-9,.,TGTGCCAGCAGCCTGAACTCTGGAAACACCATATATTTT,CASSLNSGNTIYF
.,TRBJ2-2,TRBV5-6,.,TGTGCCAGCAGCTTGTCGTTTCTTGTGACACGCTTCACCGGGGAGCTGTTTTTT,CASSLSFLVTRFTGELFF
.,TRBJ2-2,TRBV5-1,.,TGCGCCAGCCAGAGGGGCAGGGTGGACACCGGGGAGCTGTTTTTT,CASQRGRVDTGELFF
TRBD1,TRBJ2-3,TRBV18,.,TGTGCCAGCTCACCATCACGGACAGGGAAGGGCGATACGCAGTATTTT,CASSPSRTGKGDTQYF
.,TRBJ2-4,TRBV6-1,once,TGTGCCAGCAGTGACGACTTGGGGGCCCCACAGTACTTC,CASSDDLGAPQYF
.,TRBJ1-2,TRBV12-3/TRBV12-4,.,TGTGCCAGCAGTTTTTTACAGTCTTTTGGCTACACCTTC,CASSFLQSFGYTF
.,TRBJ2-6,TRBV3-1/TRBV3-2,once,TGTGCCAGCAGCCCCTGGGAGACAGGTCCTACTGGGGCCAACGTCCTGACTTTC,CASSPWETGPTGANVLTF
.,TRBJ2-2,TRBV2,.,TGTGCCAGCAGACCTAGACAGAAGCAAACCGGGGAGCTGTTTTTT,CASRPRQKQTGELFF
TRBD2,TRBJ2-5,TRBV18,.,TGTGCCAGCTCACCTGGGGCTAGCGGGGGCCAGTACCAAGAGACCCAGTACTTC,CASSPGASGGQYQETQYF
TRBD2,TRBJ2-7,TRBV12-5,once,TGTGCTAGTGGTTTGGCCTCCGGGGGGGCCTACGAGCAGTACTTC,CASGLASGGAYEQYF